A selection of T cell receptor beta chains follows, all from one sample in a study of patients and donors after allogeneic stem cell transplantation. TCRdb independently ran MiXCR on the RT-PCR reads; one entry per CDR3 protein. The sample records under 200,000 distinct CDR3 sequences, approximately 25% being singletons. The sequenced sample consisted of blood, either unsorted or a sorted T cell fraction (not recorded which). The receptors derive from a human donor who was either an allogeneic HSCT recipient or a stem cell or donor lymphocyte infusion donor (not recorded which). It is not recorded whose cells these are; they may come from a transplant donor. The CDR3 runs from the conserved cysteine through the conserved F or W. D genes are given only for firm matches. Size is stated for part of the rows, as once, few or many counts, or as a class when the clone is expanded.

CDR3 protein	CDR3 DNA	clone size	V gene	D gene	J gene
CAITPAGGYEQYF	TGTGCCATCACCCCAGCGGGGGGATACGAGCAGTACTTC	NA	TRBV10-3	TRBD2	TRBJ2-7
CASSYSNWVGEKLFF	TGTGCCAGCAGTTACTCGAACTGGGTTGGGGAAAAACTGTTTTTT	few	TRBV6-5	NA	TRBJ1-4
CASRYEGVGIQYF	TGCGCCAGCAGGTACGAGGGTGTCGGCATTCAGTACTTC	few	TRBV5-1	NA	TRBJ2-4
CSARERPGTGYEQFF	TGCAGTGCTAGAGAACGCCCCGGGACAGGGTATGAGCAGTTCTTC	NA	TRBV20-1	TRBD1	TRBJ2-1
CASSALPGGENTIYF	TGTGCCAGCAGCGCACTCCCAGGGGGCGAAAACACCATATATTTT	NA	TRBV9	TRBD1	TRBJ1-3
CASSLEGKNTEAFF	TGCGCCAGCAGCTTGGAGGGAAAGAACACTGAAGCTTTCTTT	few	TRBV5-1	NA	TRBJ1-1
CASSPAQVGYEKLFF	TGTGCCAGCAGCCCGGCGCAGGTTGGGTATGAAAAACTGTTTTTT	many	TRBV12-3/TRBV12-4	NA	TRBJ1-4
CASSQTSAMETQYF	TGCGCCAGCAGCCAGACTAGCGCTATGGAGACCCAGTACTTC	NA	TRBV5-1	TRBD2	TRBJ2-5
CATAPGGGQPQHF	TGTGCCACCGCCCCAGGGGGCGGTCAGCCCCAGCATTTT	few	TRBV6-5	TRBD1	TRBJ1-5
CASSLGQGRYQPQHF	TGTGCCAGCAGCTTGGGACAGGGAAGGTATCAGCCCCAGCATTTT	few	TRBV12-3/TRBV12-4	TRBD1	TRBJ1-5
CSASHSGASYEQYF	TGCAGTGCTTCACATAGCGGGGCTTCCTACGAGCAGTACTTC	once	TRBV20-1	TRBD2	TRBJ2-7
CASSQDRNYGYTF	TGTGCCAGCAGCCAGGACAGGAACTATGGCTACACCTTC	many	TRBV7-2	TRBD1	TRBJ1-2
CASSPPARTLNTEAFF	TGTGCCAGCTCACCACCTGCCCGGACCTTGAACACTGAAGCTTTCTTT	NA	TRBV18	NA	TRBJ1-1
CASSPGTVYGYTF	TGTGCCAGCAGCCCCGGGACAGTCTATGGCTACACCTTC	NA	TRBV14	TRBD1	TRBJ1-2
CASSENTGSTDTQYF	TGTGCCAGCAGTGAAAATACAGGGAGCACAGATACGCAGTATTTT	few	TRBV2	NA	TRBJ2-3
CSASPPGTGFYEQYF	TGCAGTGCTAGTCCCCCCGGGACAGGCTTCTACGAGCAGTACTTC	many	TRBV20-1	TRBD1	TRBJ2-7
CASSVTALNQPQHF	TGTGCCAGCAGTGTGACAGCACTGAATCAGCCCCAGCATTTT	NA	TRBV12-3/TRBV12-4	NA	TRBJ1-5
CASSQDLVLAGVLTGELFF	TGCGCCAGCAGCCAAGATCTAGTCTTAGCGGGAGTTCTTACCGGGGAGCTGTTTTTT	NA	TRBV4-3	TRBD2	TRBJ2-2
CASSLYPSWFGAGELFF	NA	few	TRBV7-8	NA	TRBJ2-2
CASSLLHQYF	TGTGCCAGCAGTTTATTGCATCAGTATTTT	NA	TRBV12-3/TRBV12-4	NA	TRBJ2-3
CASSAFPRAGGTDTQYF	TGTGCCAGCAGCGCCTTCCCTAGAGCGGGAGGCACAGATACGCAGTATTTT	NA	TRBV7-9	TRBD2	TRBJ2-3
CASSPLVGSPLHF	TGTGCCAGCAGTCCCTTGGTTGGTTCACCCCTCCACTTT	few	TRBV12-3/TRBV12-4	NA	TRBJ1-6
CSAPGQGEWGYGYTF	TGCAGTGCCCCGGGACAGGGGGAGTGGGGCTATGGCTACACCTTC	many	TRBV20-1	TRBD1	TRBJ1-2
CASSWGRGTEAFF	TGCGCCAGCAGCTGGGGACGGGGTACTGAAGCTTTCTTT	few	TRBV5-1	NA	TRBJ1-1
CASSSRIGNTEAFF	TGCGCCAGCAGCTCTCGAATAGGCAACACTGAAGCTTTCTTT	many	TRBV5-1	NA	TRBJ1-1
CAISESISGTSGAPSYNEQFF	TGTGCCATCAGTGAGTCGATTTCCGGGACTAGCGGAGCCCCCTCCTACAATGAGCAGTTCTTC	NA	TRBV10-3	TRBD2	TRBJ2-1
CASSQGLRNEQFF	TGTGCCAGCAGCCAAGGCCTGCGGAATGAGCAGTTCTTC	NA	TRBV3-1	NA	TRBJ2-1
CASSVGSSWGTDTQYF	TGTGCCAGCAGCGTAGGGTCCTCATGGGGTACAGATACGCAGTATTTT	few	TRBV9	NA	TRBJ2-3
CAIRMTSWDTIYF	TGTGCCATCAGAATGACGAGTTGGGACACCATATATTTT	few	TRBV10-3	NA	TRBJ1-3
CASRPGPSTDTQYF	TGTGCCAGCAGACCGGGACCCAGCACAGATACGCAGTATTTT	NA	TRBV6-5	NA	TRBJ2-3
CASSAQSGYQPQHF	TGTGCCAGCAGCGCACAATCAGGTTATCAGCCCCAGCATTTT	NA	TRBV3-1	NA	TRBJ1-5
CSARDFSQRGTDTQYF	TGCAGTGCTAGAGATTTTAGCCAGCGGGGTACAGATACGCAGTATTTT	few	TRBV20-1	TRBD2	TRBJ2-3
CSARVTGGPAYEQYF	TGCAGTGCTAGAGTGACGGGGGGTCCGGCCTACGAGCAGTACTTC	few	TRBV20-1	TRBD2	TRBJ2-7
CASSSSDRGIWNYGYTF	TGTGCCAGCAGCTCCTCGGACAGGGGGATATGGAACTATGGCTACACCTTC	NA	TRBV7-9	TRBD1	TRBJ1-2
CASSLPQGKNTEAFF	TGTGCCAGCAGCCTCCCACAGGGGAAGAACACTGAAGCTTTCTTT	NA	TRBV7-9	TRBD1	TRBJ1-1
CASSPRDPGSYGYTF	TGTGCCAGCAGCCCTCGGGACCCGGGGAGCTATGGCTACACCTTC	NA	TRBV7-8	NA	TRBJ1-2
CASTLMGGLAYYNEQFF	TGTGCCAGCACCCTTATGGGGGGACTAGCGTATTACAATGAGCAGTTCTTC	NA	TRBV27	TRBD2	TRBJ2-1
CASSQDPPWGNTGELFF	TGCGCCAGCAGCCAAGATCCCCCGTGGGGGAACACCGGGGAGCTGTTTTTT	NA	TRBV4-3	NA	TRBJ2-2
CASSQARLAGELFF	TGCGCCAGCAGCCAAGCGCGGTTGGCCGGGGAGCTGTTTTTT	NA	TRBV4-3	NA	TRBJ2-2
CSARDPRPSDTQYF	TGCAGTGCTAGAGATCCGCGGCCATCAGATACGCAGTATTTT	NA	TRBV20-1	NA	TRBJ2-3
CASSETGVLPKNIQYF	TGTGCCAGCAGTGAAACGGGGGTCCTACCCAAAAACATTCAGTACTTC	NA	TRBV2	NA	TRBJ2-4
CSAVATRGLYGYTF	TGCAGTGCTGTGGCTACCAGGGGTCTCTATGGCTACACCTTC	NA	TRBV20-1	NA	TRBJ1-2
CASSQVWWGVSRNTEAFF	TGTGCCAGCAGCCAAGTCTGGTGGGGGGTCTCTAGGAACACTGAAGCTTTCTTT	few	TRBV4-2	NA	TRBJ1-1
CASSQVFSAGQFF	TGTGCCAGCAGCCAAGTCTTTTCAGCGGGGCAGTTCTTC	few	TRBV4-2	NA	TRBJ2-1
CASSIGTGKQPQHF	TGTGCCAGTAGTATAGGGACAGGGAAGCAGCCCCAGCATTTT	many	TRBV19	TRBD1	TRBJ1-5
CASSRSLTYEQYF	TGTGCCAGCAGTCGTAGCTTAACCTACGAGCAGTACTTC	few	TRBV27	NA	TRBJ2-7
CASSSSLSTEAFF	TGTGCCAGCAGCTCCAGTTTGTCCACTGAAGCTTTCTTT	many	TRBV7-2	NA	TRBJ1-1
CASSQAGNTEAFF	TGTGCCAGCAGCCAGGCGGGGAACACTGAAGCTTTCTTT	few	TRBV3-1	NA	TRBJ1-1
CSVLDGGQPQHF	TGCAGTGTTTTGGACGGTGGTCAGCCCCAGCATTTT	few	TRBV20-1	NA	TRBJ1-5
CASSLGANQPQHF	TGCGCCAGCAGCTTGGGGGCGAATCAGCCCCAGCATTTT	many	TRBV5-1	NA	TRBJ1-5
CASSTAGGAGQPQHF	TGTGCCAGTAGTACGGCAGGGGGGGCAGGTCAGCCCCAGCATTTT	NA	TRBV19	TRBD1	TRBJ1-5
CASAEYGTSWDEQFF	TGTGCCAGCGCCGAGTACGGGACAAGTTGGGATGAGCAGTTCTTC	few	TRBV27	NA	TRBJ2-1
CASSLGKGTEAFF	TGTGCCAGCAGTTTGGGGAAAGGCACTGAAGCTTTCTTT	NA	TRBV12-3/TRBV12-4	NA	TRBJ1-1
CAISDSTYEQYF	TGTGCCATCAGCGACTCCACCTACGAGCAGTACTTC	NA	TRBV10-3	NA	TRBJ2-7
CSVARDSNQPQHF	TGCAGCGTAGCAAGGGACAGTAATCAGCCCCAGCATTTT	many	TRBV29-1	TRBD1	TRBJ1-5